Listed below are T cell receptor beta chains from one sample, sequenced in a study of a mutant IDH1 vaccine in newly diagnosed glioma. The antigens for these receptors are not known. Generated by immunoSEQ multiplex PCR, the TCRdb table keeps only in-frame clones and is missing some. The sample carries approximately 50,000 clones, around four fifths recorded once. This specimen was PBMCs, taken from a glioma patient whose treatment included an IDH1 peptide vaccine. The receptors derive from a man aged 45-60 years with glioma. Each CDR3 is given with its conserved first and last residue. The D gene is left open where the match is weak. Not every row has a clone size; where given, it reads once, few, many or a size class.

DNA: TGTGCCAGCGGGTTGGGCCCCAATCAGCCCCAGCATTTT
CDR3: CASGLGPNQPQHF
size: NA
V: TRBV5-4
D: NA
J: TRBJ1-5
length: 13

DNA: TGTGCCAGCAGCCCCCGGGGGGCTTCCTACGAGCAGTACTTC
CDR3: CASSPRGASYEQYF
size: NA
V: TRBV9
D: NA
J: TRBJ2-7
length: 14

DNA: TGCAGCGTTCCACAGGGGGGCTATGGCTACACCTTC
CDR3: CSVPQGGYGYTF
size: once
V: TRBV29-1
D: TRBD1
J: TRBJ1-2
length: 12

DNA: TGTGCCAGCACCATGACAGGGGTTAACTATGGCTACACCTTC
CDR3: CASTMTGVNYGYTF
size: few
V: TRBV6-1
D: TRBD1
J: TRBJ1-2
length: 14

DNA: TGTGCCAGCAGCCGAATGGGCGGGGGGATGTTCGGCTACACCTTC
CDR3: CASSRMGGGMFGYTF
size: NA
V: TRBV14
D: NA
J: TRBJ1-2
length: 15

DNA: TGTGCCGTAGGGGGGGTAAGAGGCTACACCTTC
CDR3: CAVGGVRGYTF
size: NA
V: TRBV7-6
D: NA
J: TRBJ1-2
length: 11

DNA: TGTGCCAGCAGTGAGGGGTTGCGAAACACCATATATTTT
CDR3: CASSEGLRNTIYF
size: NA
V: TRBV2
D: NA
J: TRBJ1-3
length: 13

DNA: TGTGCCAGCAGCTTCCGGACTAGCGGGGGTTACAATGAGCAGTTCTTC
CDR3: CASSFRTSGGYNEQFF
size: NA
V: TRBV7-9
D: TRBD2
J: TRBJ2-1
length: 16

DNA: TGTGCCAGCAGTCAAGACGAAGCCTACGAGCAGTACTTC
CDR3: CASSQDEAYEQYF
size: NA
V: TRBV7-9
D: NA
J: TRBJ2-7
length: 13

DNA: TGTGCCAGTAGTAAAGGGGGCTCGTCCTATAATTCACCCCTCCACTTT
CDR3: CASSKGGSSYNSPLHF
size: few
V: TRBV19
D: TRBD1
J: TRBJ1-6
length: 16

DNA: TGTGCCATCAGTCTCAGGGAAGGGATGAACACTGAAGCTTTCTTT
CDR3: CAISLREGMNTEAFF
size: NA
V: TRBV10-3
D: NA
J: TRBJ1-1
length: 15

DNA: TGTGCCATCAGTGAGGAGGGCGCCGGGGAGCTGTTTTTT
CDR3: CAISEEGAGELFF
size: NA
V: TRBV10-3
D: NA
J: TRBJ2-2
length: 13

DNA: TGTGCCAGCAGCTTAGAGGTGAGGACAGCACCCCTCCACTTT
CDR3: CASSLEVRTAPLHF
size: few
V: TRBV7-9
D: NA
J: TRBJ1-6
length: 14

DNA: TGTGCCAGCAGCTTGGACGGGGTAGAAGGAAATTCACCCCTCCACTTT
CDR3: CASSLDGVEGNSPLHF
size: NA
V: TRBV7-9
D: NA
J: TRBJ1-6
length: 16